The clone carrying this T cell receptor (beta chain) was found a few times. Its antigen is undetermined. Time point described: patch test 1, 2 weeks after DPC sensitization. The treatment: therapeutic diphenylcyclopropenone sensitization with weekly scalp DPC. The authors' total RNA extraction used unfractionated whole blood. Germline-derived CDR1 and CDR2 are SEHNR and FQNEAQ (reference sequence). The CDR3 is 11 amino acids. Trimming took off 1 base at V and 7 bases at J, with 4 bases between the two ends. Unique molecular identifiers were affixed to discrete cDNA molecules within the library. TCRdb processed the RACE reads anew with MiXCR; each CDR3 protein has one entry. This repertoire shows tens of thousands of distinct CDR3 sequences, over 9.5% found once; its top ten account for less than 2.5%. The record originates from a study of human T cells and chemical hapten exposure. Study summary: Patch tests containing 0.01% DPC, applied to the upper back, were read at 6 days.

Regarding the study as a whole: Counts of TCRs expanded at PT1 correlated positively with patch test score.

This TCR was recovered from a man aged 35-49 years with alopecia areata. Some clones in this sample may be carry-over from other donors' samples. The rearrangement uses TRBV7-9 and TRBJ1-1; D is unclear. The starting material was whole blood, obtained in connection with sensitization to the hapten diphenylcyclopropenone (DPC). The CDR3 region is CASSLGFEAFF. CDR3 nucleotide sequence: TGTGCCAGCAGCTTAGGGTTTGAAGCTTTCTTT.